Listed here are 20 T cell receptor beta chains from one sample, sequenced in a study of blood T cell repertoires in COVID-19. Generated by immunoSEQ multiplex PCR, the TCRdb table keeps only in-frame clones and is missing some. The sample shows about 72,000 clones, roughly 82% of them seen only once. The sample comprised peripheral blood. These receptors were obtained from a human donor in a cohort sampled during active COVID-19.

This sequence joins TRBV6-5 and TRBJ2-7; no clear D. Germline assignment: CDR1 MNHEY and CDR2 SVGAGI. The germline V and J ends were trimmed by 7 bases and 4 bases, with 8 bases remaining between them. The CDR3 totals 11 residues. The CDR3 nucleotides read TGTGCCAGCACCGACATATACGAGCAGTACTTC. This gives the protein CASTDIYEQYF.

The chain joins TRBV7-2 to TRBJ2-7; 8 bases agree with TRBD1. Germline V CDR1 and CDR2: SGHTA, FQGNSA. V shed 5 bases, J shed 4 bases, and the junction held 4 bases outside the gene matches. The CDR3 totals 13 residues. The CDR3 loop is CASSLRQGYEQYF. DNA for the CDR3: TGTGCCAGCAGCCTAAGACAGGGGTACGAGCAGTACTTC.

The chain combines TRBV12-3 or TRBV12-4 with TRBJ2-1; 7 bases are a match to TRBD2. The CDR3 sequence is 13 residues long. Trimming removed 7 bases from V and 5 bases from J; junction bases left unmatched: 5. CDR3 amino acids: CASTLGGNNEQFF. Here the CDR3 DNA reads TGTGCCAGCACCTTGGGGGGGAACAATGAGCAGTTCTTC.

The gene calls are TRBV5-4 and TRBJ2-1; weak D call: TRBD1 (5 bases). The CDR3 spans 13 residues. Germline values: CDR1 SGHNT, CDR2 YYREEE (reference sequence). Trimming stripped 10 bases from V and 0 bases from J, with 11 bases between. The CDR3 DNA reads TGTGCCTTCGGCAGGGACTCCTACAATGAGCAGTTCTTC. It specifies CAFGRDSYNEQFF.

The gene calls are TRBV6-5 and TRBJ1-2, with 7 positions matching TRBD1. CDR1 is MNHEY and CDR2 is SVGAGI in the germline V gene. CDR3 length equals 13 residues. Trimming removed 6 bases from V and 3 bases from J; junction bases left unmatched: 4. Here the CDR3 reads CASRSDRDYGYTF. Here the CDR3 DNA reads TGTGCCAGCAGGTCCGACAGGGACTATGGCTACACCTTC.

The chain combines TRBV7-8 with TRBJ2-3, with 7 bases identical to TRBD2. The CDR3 consists of 17 residues. Germline lookup yields CDR1 SGHVS and CDR2 FQNEAQ. The junction had 18 bases not matched to a gene; V was cut back by 4 bases and J by 8 bases. The chain's CDR3 is CASSYWEAGHRLGTQYF. The CDR3 bases are TGTGCCAGCAGCTATTGGGAAGCGGGGCACAGATTGGGTACGCAGTATTTT.

The chain has TRBV18 and TRBJ2-7, with D tentatively TRBD2 (7 bases). The CDR3 extends over 18 amino acids. Deletions cut 4 bases from V and 7 bases from J, with 29 bases between. Germline V gene lookup returns CDR1 KGHSH and CDR2 LQKENI. This CDR3 reads CASSLTGGSYLQGHEQYF. CDR3 sequence (DNA): TGTGCCAGCTCACTAACCGGGGGGTCTTACCTCCAGGGACATGAGCAGTACTTC.

The chain links TRBV2 to TRBJ2-7, with TRBD1 identical over 11 bases. The CDR3 is made up of 14 amino acids. CDR1 SNHLY and CDR2 FYNNEI come from the germline V gene. With V trimmed by 6 bases and J by 0 bases, 1 base remained unmatched. The CDR3 DNA is TGTGCCAGCAGAGGACAGGGGGCCTCCTACGAGCAGTACTTC. Residues: CASRGQGASYEQYF.

The count of this clone is one. The chain employs TRBV5-6 and TRBJ1-3; D remains ambiguous. The CDR3 totals 14 residues. The V end lost 2 bases, the J end lost 4 bases, and 10 bases lay between the germline ends. Germline V gene data show CDR1 as SGHDT and CDR2 as YYEEEE. CDR3 protein: CASSFPGGGNTIYF. The CDR3 coding sequence is TGTGCCAGCAGCTTCCCGGGAGGCGGAAACACCATATATTTT.

The rearrangement joins TRBV11-3 to TRBJ2-3, with a possible D match to TRBD2 (6 bases). The CDR3 spans 14 residues. Trimming shortened V by 5 bases and J by 0 bases, and 9 bases separated the two germline ends. Germline V gives CDR1 SGHNT, CDR2 YENEEA. The CDR3 DNA sequence: TGTGCCAGCAGCGTCGGGACTAGCACAGATACGCAGTATTTT. It encodes CASSVGTSTDTQYF.

The chain recombines TRBV2 with TRBJ1-2; the D gene is possibly TRBD1 (6 bases). The CDR3 consists of 13 residues. CDR1 SNHLY and CDR2 FYNNEI come from the germline V gene. V was pared by 5 bases and J by 8 bases, with 15 bases between. The CDR3 DNA follows: TGTGCCAGCAGTCGTTTACAGGGAAACGGCTACACCTTC. It encodes CASSRLQGNGYTF.

This clone was detected a few times. The chain uses TRBV7-8 and TRBJ2-2; possibly TRBD1 for D (6 bases). The V gene's germline CDR1 is SGHVS and CDR2 FQNEAQ. Trimming left V 3 bases short and J 5 bases short, with 10 bases between. The CDR3 has 14 amino acids. CDR3 region: CASSFLRGTGELFF. CDR3 nucleotide sequence: TGTGCCAGCAGCTTCCTAAGGGGGACCGGGGAGCTGTTTTTT.

This chain joins TRBV6-4 and TRBJ2-7; 8 nucleotides agree with TRBD1. Trimming removed 7 bases from V and 0 bases from J; junction bases left unmatched: 14. The germline gives CDR1 MRHNA, CDR2 SNTAGT. This CDR3 contains 17 residues. The CDR3 is CASNSYGQGRSSYEQYF. In nucleotides, the CDR3 is TGTGCCAGCAACAGCTACGGACAGGGACGAAGCTCCTACGAGCAGTACTTC.

This chain's CDR3 is CASSANSHYEQYF. The CDR3 region has the DNA TGTGCCAGCAGCGCCAACAGTCACTACGAGCAGTACTTC. V gene TRBV5-4 combines with J gene TRBJ2-7; no reliable D call. Germline-derived CDR1 and CDR2 are SGHNT and YYREEE (reference sequence). V lost 4 bases and J 3 bases, leaving 11 bases between the germline ends. The CDR3 is made up of 13 amino acids.

The chain recombines TRBV6-5 with TRBJ2-7; perhaps TRBD1 as D (6 bases). CDR1 MNHEY and CDR2 SVGAGI come from the germline V gene. CDR3 size: 13 residues. The V and J ends lost 5 bases and 3 bases respectively, with 11 bases between them. The DNA of the CDR3 is TGTGCCAGCAGTCCGAACAGGGACTACGAGCAGTACTTC. This encodes CASSPNRDYEQYF.

V and J are TRBV5-4 and TRBJ2-5; perhaps TRBD2 as D (5 bases). CDR3 length equals 14 residues. V was trimmed by 3 bases and J by 7 bases, leaving 16 bases between them. The germline CDR1 and CDR2 sequences are SGHNT and YYREEE (reference sequence). CDR3 coding DNA: TGTGCCAGCAGCTACGGTTCTAGCTCTTGGACCCAGTACTTC. Translated: CASSYGSSSWTQYF.

The chain uses TRBV3-1 (or the pseudogene TRBV3-2) and TRBJ1-1; TRBD1 is a possible D gene (6 bases). Germline values: CDR1 LGHDT, CDR2 YNNKEL (reference sequence). The CDR3 spans 13 residues. Trimming removed 4 bases from V and 7 bases from J, with 13 bases in between. This chain's CDR3 is CASSPPPGVEAFF. The CDR3 DNA is TGTGCCAGCAGCCCACCCCCAGGGGTTGAAGCTTTCTTT.

The chain uses TRBV29-1 and TRBJ1-3; no clear D. The CDR3 is 14 residues long. CDR1 and CDR2 from the germline V gene are SQVTM and ANQGSEA. The V gene lost 4 bases and the J gene lost 0 bases, with 10 bases spanning the gap. CDR3 loop: CSVANIFSGNTIYF. The CDR3 nucleotides read TGCAGCGTTGCCAACATTTTCTCTGGAAACACCATATATTTT.

The rearrangement uses TRBV6-2 or TRBV6-3 and TRBJ2-7; no reliable D call. This CDR3 has 13 residues. Germline assignment: CDR1 MNHEY and CDR2 SVGEGT. The ends were cut back, 0 bases at V and 3 bases at J, with 6 bases in the middle. CDR3 in DNA: TGTGCCAGCAGTTACTCCCGAGTCTACGAGCAGTACTTC. It translates to CASSYSRVYEQYF.

This chain connects TRBV30 to TRBJ2-7; TRBD1 aligns across 7 bases. CDR1 and CDR2 (germline): GTSNPN, SVGIG (reference sequence). The CDR3 runs to 14 residues. CDR3 protein: CALAPGQHYYEQYF. CDR3 sequence (DNA): TGTGCTTTGGCCCCGGGACAGCACTACTACGAGCAGTACTTC.